This T cell receptor (beta chain) was recovered during a study of T cells expressing NK-cell markers. One entry per CDR3 protein, without DNA, is what TCRdb gives after re-calling the 5' RACE reads. This sample's table has 300,000 to 500,000 distinct CDR3 sequences. The CDR3 sequence is 12 residues long. The sample was blood T cells: a sorted CD56 or NKG2C T cell subset, CD4+ or CD8+ T cells, or bulk PBMC T cells (not recorded which). The receptor comes from a woman aged 45-60 years in good health. The chain uses TRBV12-3 or TRBV12-4 and TRBJ2-1; TCRdb picks TRBD2, but there is no DNA to check that call. The CDR3 protein is CASSLTSGEQFF.